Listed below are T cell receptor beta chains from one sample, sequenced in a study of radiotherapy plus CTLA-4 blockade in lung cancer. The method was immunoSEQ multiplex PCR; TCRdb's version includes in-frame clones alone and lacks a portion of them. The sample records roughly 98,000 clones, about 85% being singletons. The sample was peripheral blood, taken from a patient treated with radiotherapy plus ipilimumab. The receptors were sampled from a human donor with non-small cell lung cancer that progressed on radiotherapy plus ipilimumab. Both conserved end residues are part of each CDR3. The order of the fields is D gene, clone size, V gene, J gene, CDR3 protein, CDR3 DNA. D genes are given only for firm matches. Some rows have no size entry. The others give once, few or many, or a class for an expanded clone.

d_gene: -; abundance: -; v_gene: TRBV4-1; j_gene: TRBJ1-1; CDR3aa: CASRIEVGLNTEAFF; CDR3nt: TGCGCCAGCAGGATAGAAGTAGGCCTGAACACTGAAGCTTTCTTT
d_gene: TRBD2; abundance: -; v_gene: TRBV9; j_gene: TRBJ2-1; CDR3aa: CASSVELAGYNEQFF; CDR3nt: TGTGCCAGCAGCGTAGAGCTAGCGGGTTACAATGAGCAGTTCTTC
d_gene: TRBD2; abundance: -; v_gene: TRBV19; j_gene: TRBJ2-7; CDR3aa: CASRDTSGSIYEQYF; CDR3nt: TGTGCCAGTAGAGATACTAGCGGGAGTATATACGAGCAGTACTTC
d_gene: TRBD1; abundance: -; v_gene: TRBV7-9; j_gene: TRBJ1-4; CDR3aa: CASLKGANEKLFF; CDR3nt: TGTGCCAGCTTAAAGGGGGCAAATGAAAAACTGTTTTTT
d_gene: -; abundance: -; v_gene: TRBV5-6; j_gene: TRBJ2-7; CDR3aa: CASSPRYRSSYEQYF; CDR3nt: TGTGCCAGCAGCCCTCGTTACAGGAGCTCCTACGAGCAGTACTTC
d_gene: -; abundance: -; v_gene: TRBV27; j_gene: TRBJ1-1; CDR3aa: CASSPGMNTEAFF; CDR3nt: TGTGCCAGCAGTCCAGGGATGAACACTGAAGCTTTCTTT
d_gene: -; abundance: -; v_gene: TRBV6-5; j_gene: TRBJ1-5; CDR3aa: CASRGGDQPQHF; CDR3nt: TGTGCCAGCCGAGGGGGAGATCAGCCCCAGCATTTT
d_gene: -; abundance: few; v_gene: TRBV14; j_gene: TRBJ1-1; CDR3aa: CASSQEGLLDRTEAFF; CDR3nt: TGTGCCAGCAGCCAAGAGGGACTGCTGGATCGGACTGAAGCTTTCTTT
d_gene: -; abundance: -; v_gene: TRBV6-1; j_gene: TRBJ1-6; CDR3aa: CASIGDNNSPLHF; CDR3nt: TGTGCCAGCATCGGGGACAATAATTCACCCCTCCACTTT
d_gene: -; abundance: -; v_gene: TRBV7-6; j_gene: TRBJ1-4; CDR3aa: CASSFGVYATNEKLFF; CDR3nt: TGTGCCAGCAGCTTCGGGGTATATGCAACTAATGAAAAACTGTTTTTT
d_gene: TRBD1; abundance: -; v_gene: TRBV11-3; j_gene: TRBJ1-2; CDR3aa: CASSSTGQGNGYTF; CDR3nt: TGTGCCAGCAGCTCCACGGGACAGGGTAATGGCTACACCTTC
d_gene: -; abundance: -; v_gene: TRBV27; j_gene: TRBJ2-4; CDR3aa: CASSMRRGPGNIQYF; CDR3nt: TGTGCCAGCAGTATGCGGAGGGGGCCGGGGAACATTCAGTACTTC
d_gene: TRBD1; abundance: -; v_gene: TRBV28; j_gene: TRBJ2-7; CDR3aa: CASSLGQGQREQYF; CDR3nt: TGTGCCAGCAGTTTGGGACAGGGGCAACGCGAGCAGTACTTC
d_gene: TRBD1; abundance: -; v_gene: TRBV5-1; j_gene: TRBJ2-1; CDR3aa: CASSLAGTDNEQFF; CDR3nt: TGCGCCAGCAGCTTGGCGGGGACAGACAATGAGCAGTTCTTC
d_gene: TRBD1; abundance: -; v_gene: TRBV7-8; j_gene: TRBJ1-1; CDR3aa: CASSRTGGLTPNTEAFF; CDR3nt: TGTGCCAGCAGCCGCACAGGGGGCCTGACCCCGAACACTGAAGCTTTCTTT
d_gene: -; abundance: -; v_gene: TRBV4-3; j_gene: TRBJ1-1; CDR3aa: CASSQVQLNTEAFF; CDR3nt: TGCGCCAGCAGCCAAGTCCAGCTGAACACTGAAGCTTTCTTT
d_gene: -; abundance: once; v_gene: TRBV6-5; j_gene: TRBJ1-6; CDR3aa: CASSYAGWGSPLHF; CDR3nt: TGTGCCAGCAGTTACGCAGGATGGGGTTCACCCCTCCACTTT
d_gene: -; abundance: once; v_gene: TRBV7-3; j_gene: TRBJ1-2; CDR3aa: CASSLTGEGEGYTF; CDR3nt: TGTGCCAGCAGCTTAACTGGGGAAGGGGAAGGCTACACCTTC
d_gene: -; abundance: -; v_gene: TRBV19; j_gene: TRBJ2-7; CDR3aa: CASRTDFNSYEQYF; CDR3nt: TGTGCCAGTAGGACGGACTTTAACTCCTACGAGCAGTACTTC
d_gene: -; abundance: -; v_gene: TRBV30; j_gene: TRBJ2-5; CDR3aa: CAWSRGFTTQYF; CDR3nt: TGTGCCTGGAGTAGGGGCTTTACGACCCAGTACTTC
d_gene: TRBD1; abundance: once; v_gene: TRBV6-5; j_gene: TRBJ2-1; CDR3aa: CATRQGGNNEQFF; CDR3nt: TGTGCCACCCGACAGGGTGGGAACAATGAGCAGTTCTTC
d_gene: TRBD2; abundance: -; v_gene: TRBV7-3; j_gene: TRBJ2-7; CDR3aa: CASSLSGLAAYEQYF; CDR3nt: TGTGCCAGCAGCTTATCTGGACTAGCGGCCTACGAGCAGTACTTC
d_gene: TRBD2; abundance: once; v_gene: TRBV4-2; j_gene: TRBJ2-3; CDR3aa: CASSQVGATSGVGPPDTQYF; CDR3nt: TGTGCCAGCAGCCAAGTGGGAGCGACTAGCGGGGTGGGGCCCCCAGATACGCAGTATTTT
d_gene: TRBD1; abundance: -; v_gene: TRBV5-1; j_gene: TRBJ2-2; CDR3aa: CASTRQGAVDTGELFF; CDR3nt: TGCGCCAGCACCAGACAGGGGGCTGTAGACACCGGGGAGCTGTTTTTT
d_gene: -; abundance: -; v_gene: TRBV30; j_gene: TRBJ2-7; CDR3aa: CAWSRGGTSYEQYF; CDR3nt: TGTGCCTGGTCCAGGGGCGGAACTTCCTACGAGCAGTACTTC
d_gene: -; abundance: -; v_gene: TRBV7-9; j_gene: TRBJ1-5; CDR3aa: CASSPDPGFNQPQHF; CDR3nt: TGTGCCAGCAGCCCTGACCCGGGATTCAATCAGCCCCAGCATTTT
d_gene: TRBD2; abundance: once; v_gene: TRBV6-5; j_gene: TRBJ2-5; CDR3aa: CASSGTSGGGRTQYF; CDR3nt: TGTGCCAGCTCGGGGACTAGCGGGGGCGGGAGGACCCAGTACTTC
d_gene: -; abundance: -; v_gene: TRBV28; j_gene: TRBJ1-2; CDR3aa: CASSSNKGQALSAGYTF; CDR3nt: TGTGCCAGCAGCTCGAATAAGGGGCAGGCCCTGTCCGCGGGCTACACCTTC
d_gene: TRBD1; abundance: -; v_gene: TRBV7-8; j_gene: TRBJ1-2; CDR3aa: CASSQDRVANYGYTF; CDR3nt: TGTGCCAGCAGCCAAGACAGGGTAGCTAACTATGGCTACACCTTC
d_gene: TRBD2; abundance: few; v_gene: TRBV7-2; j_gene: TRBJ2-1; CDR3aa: CASSPQGTSLNEQFF; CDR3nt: TGTGCCAGCAGCCCCCAGGGGACTAGCCTCAATGAGCAGTTCTTC
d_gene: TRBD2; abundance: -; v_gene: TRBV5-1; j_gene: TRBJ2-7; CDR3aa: CASSATSGAPSSYEQYF; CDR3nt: TGCGCCAGCAGTGCTACTAGCGGGGCTCCTAGCTCCTACGAGCAGTACTTC
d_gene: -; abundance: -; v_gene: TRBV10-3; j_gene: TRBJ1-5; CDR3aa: CAISEGGRGQPQHF; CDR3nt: TGTGCCATCAGTGAGGGCGGGAGAGGTCAGCCCCAGCATTTT
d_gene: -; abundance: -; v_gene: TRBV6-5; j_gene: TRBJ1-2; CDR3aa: CASSGRANYGYTF; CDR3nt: TGTGCCAGCAGTGGGCGAGCTAACTATGGCTACACCTTC
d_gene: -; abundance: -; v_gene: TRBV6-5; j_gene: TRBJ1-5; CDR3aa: CASSYSTGGQPQHF; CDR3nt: TGTGCCAGCAGTTACTCGACCGGGGGCCAGCCCCAGCATTTT
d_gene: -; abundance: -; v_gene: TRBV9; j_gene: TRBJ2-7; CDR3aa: CASSESLGRGWNEQYF; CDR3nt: TGTGCCAGCAGCGAGTCGTTGGGTAGGGGCTGGAACGAGCAGTACTTC
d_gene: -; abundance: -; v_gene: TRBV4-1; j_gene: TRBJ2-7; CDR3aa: CASSPHGGPRGEQYF; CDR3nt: TGCGCCAGCAGTCCCCATGGGGGGCCCCGGGGAGAGCAGTACTTC
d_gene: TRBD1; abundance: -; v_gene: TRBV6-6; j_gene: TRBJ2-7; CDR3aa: CASSTGRGTGSYEQYF; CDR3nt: TGTGCCAGCAGCACCGGGCGAGGGACAGGGAGCTACGAGCAGTACTTC
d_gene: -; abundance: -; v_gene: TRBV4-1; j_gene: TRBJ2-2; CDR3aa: CASSQGGAVTNTGELFF; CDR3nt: TGCGCCAGCAGCCAAGGAGGCGCGGTGACGAACACCGGGGAGCTGTTTTTT
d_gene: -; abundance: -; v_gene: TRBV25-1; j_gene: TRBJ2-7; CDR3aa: CASSEYGGSYEQYF; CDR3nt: TGTGCCAGCAGTGAATATGGGGGCAGCTACGAGCAGTACTTC
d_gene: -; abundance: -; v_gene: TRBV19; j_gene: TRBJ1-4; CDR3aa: CASSFSRGEKLFF; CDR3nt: TGTGCCAGTAGTTTCTCCCGGGGCGAAAAACTGTTTTTT
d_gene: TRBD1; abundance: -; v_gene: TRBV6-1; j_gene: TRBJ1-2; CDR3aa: CASSERGQSGGYGYTF; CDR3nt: TGTGCCAGCAGTGAAAGGGGACAGTCCGGAGGCTATGGCTACACCTTC
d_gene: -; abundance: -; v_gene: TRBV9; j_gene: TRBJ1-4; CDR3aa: CASSHGGGSMEKLFF; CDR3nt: TGTGCCAGCAGCCATGGGGGAGGGTCTATGGAAAAACTGTTTTTT
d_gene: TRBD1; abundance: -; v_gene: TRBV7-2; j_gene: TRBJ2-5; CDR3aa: CASSLQGEETQYF; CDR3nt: TGTGCCAGCAGCTTACAGGGGGAGGAGACCCAGTACTTC
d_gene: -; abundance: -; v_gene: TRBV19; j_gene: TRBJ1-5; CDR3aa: CASRGRGGNNQPQHF; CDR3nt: TGTGCCAGTAGGGGCCGGGGGGGCAACAATCAGCCCCAGCATTTT
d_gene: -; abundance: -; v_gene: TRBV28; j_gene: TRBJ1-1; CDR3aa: CASSLAGGTEAFF; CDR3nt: TGTGCCAGCAGTCTGGCAGGCGGCACTGAAGCTTTCTTT
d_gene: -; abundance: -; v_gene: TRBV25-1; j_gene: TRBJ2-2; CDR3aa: CASSEFRTGELFF; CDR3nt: TGTGCCAGCAGTGAATTTAGGACCGGGGAGCTGTTTTTT
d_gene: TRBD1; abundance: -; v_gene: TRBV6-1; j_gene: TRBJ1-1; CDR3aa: CASPGQGGLNTEAFF; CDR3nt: TGTGCCAGCCCGGGACAGGGGGGTCTGAACACTGAAGCTTTCTTT
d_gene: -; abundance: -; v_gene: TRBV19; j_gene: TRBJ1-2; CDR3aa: CASNPLTGYGYTF; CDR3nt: TGTGCCAGTAACCCTTTAACCGGCTATGGCTACACCTTC
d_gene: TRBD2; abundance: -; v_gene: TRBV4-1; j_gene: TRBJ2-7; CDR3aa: CASSLGTTPYEQYF; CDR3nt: TGCGCCAGCAGCCTCGGGACTACCCCCTACGAGCAGTACTTC
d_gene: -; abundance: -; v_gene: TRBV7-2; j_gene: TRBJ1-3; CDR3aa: CASSLVGAGAGNTIYF; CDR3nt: TGTGCCAGCAGCTTAGTGGGCGCAGGGGCTGGAAACACCATATATTTT
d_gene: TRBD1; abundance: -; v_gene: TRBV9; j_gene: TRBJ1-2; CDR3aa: CASSVAPVGQGYGYTF; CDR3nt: TGTGCCAGCAGCGTAGCCCCAGTAGGACAGGGCTATGGCTACACCTTC
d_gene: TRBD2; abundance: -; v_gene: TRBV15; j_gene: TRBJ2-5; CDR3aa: CATSSADGLDYKTQYF; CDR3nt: TGTGCCACCAGCAGCGCAGACGGACTAGATTATAAGACCCAGTACTTC
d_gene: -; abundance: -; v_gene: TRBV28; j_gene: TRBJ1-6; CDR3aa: CASSFRGRVIFSPLHF; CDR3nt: TGTGCCAGCAGTTTCCGGGGGCGAGTCATATTTTCACCCCTCCACTTT
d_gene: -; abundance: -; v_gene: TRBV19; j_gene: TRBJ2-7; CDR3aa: CASRNRASYEQYF; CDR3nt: TGTGCCAGTAGGAACAGGGCAAGCTACGAGCAGTACTTC
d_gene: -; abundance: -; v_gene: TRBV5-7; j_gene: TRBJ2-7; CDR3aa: CASSGCWYRTNLPEQYF; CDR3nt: TGTGCCAGCAGCGGCTGCTGGTATCGGACTAACCTTCCCGAGCAGTACTTC